This T cell receptor beta chain was recovered during a study of naive and memory T cell subsets. Whole-study results and caveats: The RNA method is potentially sensitive to activation and differentiation changes.

The SP2 primer and nested alpha and beta constant region primers amplified ligated cDNA in four rounds. Blood and skin TCR RNA was reverse transcribed with alpha and beta constant primers. Each CDR3 protein is one row after TCRdb ran MiXCR on the UMI-ligation and nested PCR reads. The sample holds about 26,000 distinct CDR3 sequences; 4% to 6.5% are singletons and the top ten take 7% to 8%. A UMI-containing oligonucleotide was joined by 3' ligation to the TCR cDNA template. Whole-blood samples were around 2.5 ml of peripheral blood from healthy adult volunteers. Input was about 1 to 1,100 ng of DNase-treated total RNA without cell sorting. Trimming cost V 6 bases and J 0 bases, with 14 bases left between them. The CDR3 covers 16 residues. CDR1 LNHDA and CDR2 SQIVND come from the germline V gene (reference sequence). This clonotype was counted ten times or more. Its antigen is still unknown.

Sequencing was performed on blood. The chain combines TRBV19 with TRBJ2-2, with D tentatively TRBD1 (6 bases). The receptor's source is an adult in good health. The CDR3 nucleotides read TGTGCCAGTAGCAGGGACAAAGTCTCGAACACCGGGGAGCTGTTTTTT. This encodes CASSRDKVSNTGELFF.